This TCR beta chain was captured by sequencing in a study of blood T cell repertoires in COVID-19. Study details: T cells, B-cell-depleted T cells, or PBMCs supplied cDNA or gDNA.

As processed by the authors: Estimates of nucleated cell counts were drawn from the amplification of reference gene primers. Sequencing was performed with immunoSEQ multiplex PCR; in TCRdb, only in-frame clones are kept and a portion is missing. From that table come the V and J calls and clone size; the DNA was used to work out D and trimming. The repertoire holds 150,000 to 250,000 clones, with approximately 82% as singletons. Germline lookup yields CDR1 LNHDA and CDR2 SQIVND (reference sequence). The length of the CDR3 is 14 residues. Germline trimming cut 4 bases from V and 4 bases from J; bases unmatched to any gene: 1.

This rearrangement joins TRBV19 to TRBJ1-1, with 12 bases fitting TRBD1. Material: peripheral blood. The TCR originated in a human donor with acute or convalescent COVID-19. The donor label of this sample is uncertain. The CDR3 is CASSKGQGATEAFF. DNA of the CDR3: TGTGCCAGTAGTAAGGGACAGGGGGCCACTGAAGCTTTCTTT.